The present TCR beta chain was sequenced within a study of shared clonotypes between healthy human individuals (dated by TCRdb to the early 2020s). Describing the broader study: Three men and two women, aged 18 to 49 years, made up the cohort. Blood TCR repertoires of roughly five healthy adults were deeply sequenced to estimate repertoire size and the extent of clonotype sharing between individuals. Each donor's leukapheresis produced roughly between about 0.85 and 10 billion PBMCs. For each donor, CD4 naive and CD4 memory were each run on three plates, CD8 naive on two plates, and CD8 memory on one plate. Different laboratories and diverse techniques were used to prepare libraries and sequence TCR repertoires, to increase sequencing depth and limit assay-specific biases.

The donors were healthy, HIV-negative adults who had no recently reported acute infections or vaccinations. Only Caucasian adults living in Nashville, Tennessee, USA were represented among the donors. CD4+ T cells were enriched by magnetic negative selection; naive cells were then positively selected on CD45RA, and the negative fraction formed the memory subset. Blood was collected by leukapheresis, and PBMCs were isolated by Ficoll-Histopaque density gradient centrifugation and then cryopreserved in liquid nitrogen vapor phase. Purity and quantity of every magnetically sorted T cell population were checked by analytical flow cytometry. From each sorted fraction, genomic DNA was isolated and quantified by UV absorbance on a Nanodrop 2000c. Turning to this clone: What antigen it recognizes has not been identified. Base quality data are lacking; no much larger clone is found one base away.

Using the deep immunoSEQ assay, TCR CDR3 regions were amplified from genomic DNA by multiplex PCR. For each cell subset, the extracted genomic DNA was distributed evenly across all wells of several immunoSEQ 96-well plates, and each plate served as one replicate. For sorted subsets, each replicate PCR was loaded with roughly 200 ng genomic DNA, equivalent to approximately 27,000 T cell genomes. The purified libraries were quantified using a Qubit 3.0 fluorometer, sized with a Bioanalyzer 2100, and then quantified again using the KAPA Library Quantification kit. Every immunoSEQ 96-well plate was sequenced on a separate single-read 150-cycle Illumina NextSeq 550 flow cell. In the authors' own workflow: Because the immunoSEQ output included only junctional sequences and no quality scores, the filtering could not be the same as the filtering used for full-length reads. Sequences were annotated with PyIR, a Python wrapper for IgBLAST v1.9, using IMGT germline references to assign V/J genes and CDR3. Reads were filtered out if the reads had weak V/J assignments (E-value above 1e-6), no CDR3, stop codons, out-of-frame junctions, or ambiguous translated residues. V3J clonotypes were defined as sequences sharing the same inferred V gene, J gene, and CDR3 amino acid sequence. Percentage overlap between repertoires was calculated by dividing the number of shared unique clonotypes by the size of the smaller repertoire. RTK rarefaction, the Chao1 estimator, and Recon v2.1 estimates of unobserved clonotypes were used to assess repertoire richness. For all TCRbeta clonotypes obtained by the gDNA method from several donors, generation probabilities were computed with OLGA. Imported from immuneACCESS, the table was reduced by TCRdb to in-frame sequences with V and J called. These copies leave out some clones; in studies compared against another copy, an unresolved V gene accounts for under half, and the cause of the remainder is not known. The DNA gave D and trimming, while V, J and clone size come from that table. Here the sample has roughly 2,500,000 clones; 80% to 95% occur a single time. The ten largest make up about 0.39% of the sample.

The trim is 5 bases for V and 5 bases for J, with a gap of 12 bases between the germline ends. The CDR3, cysteine through phenylalanine, is 13 amino acids long. CDR3 DNA only is kept here, 39 bases in frame from base 1. Sequences SGHTA (CDR1) and FQGTGA (CDR2) are obtained from the germline V gene. Broader findings and caveats from the paper: Sampling was restricted to blood, and TCR repertoires in tissues likely differ from the TCR repertoires found in blood. Compared with non-shared clonotypes, clonotypes shared by all four sorted-subset donors had higher generation probabilities. Roughly 5% of naive CD4, roughly 3.6% of naive CD8, around 2.3% of memory CD4, and less than 0.45% of memory CD8 clonotypes were shared across a few donors. The genetic and exposure-history diversity represented was limited by the small number of donors. Pairwise subsampling led to the expectation that sequencing depth would affect the degree of clonotype sharing among donors. Naive subsets generally had larger estimated clonotype richness than memory subsets. Even with the large sequencing depth, rarefaction of the sorted-subset datasets indicated that sequencing was incomplete.

Material: naive CD4+ T cells from PBMCs. Sample cell subset or site, as interpreted from the label and publication: CD45RA+ positively selected. The TCR originated in a man aged 18 to 35 in good health. Some clones in this sample may be carry-over from other donors' samples. The chain is encoded by TRBV7-3 joined to TRBJ1-2; the best D guess is TRBD1, with 5 bases matching. The DNA reads as follows: TGTGCCAGCAGCCCCTACGGGGGATATGGCTACACCTTC. Its coded protein is CASSPYGGYGYTF.